These 12 T cell receptor beta chains were sequenced from one sample in a study of shared clonotypes between healthy human individuals. Produced via immunoSEQ multiplex PCR; TCRdb's table is partial and in-frame only. The table records 2 million or so clones, roughly 94% of them present only once. The sequenced sample consisted of naive CD4+ T cells sorted from blood. Subset described: CD45RA+ positively selected. These receptors were obtained from a man younger than 35 in good health.

A word on this clone: This may be a read error, as it is one base from a much larger clone. The V call is TRBV7-8, the J call TRBJ2-7; D is uncertain. The CDR3 extends over 11 amino acids. Germline V gene lookup returns CDR1 SGHVS and CDR2 FQNEAQ. Trimming pared 5 bases from V and 2 bases from J, leaving 4 bases between. CDR3 loop: CASSAAYEQYF. CDR3 nucleotides: TGTGCCAGCAGCGCCGCCTACGAGCAGTACTTC.

The rearrangement uses TRBV4-1 and TRBJ1-1; D unclear. With 11 bases removed from V and 2 bases from J, the gap between germline ends came to 15 bases. This CDR3 comprises 13 residues. Germline CDR1 reads MGHRA; CDR2 reads YSYEKL. This chain's CDR3 is CAVSRGLNTEAFF. CDR3 in DNA: TGCGCCGTTAGTCGAGGCCTCAACACTGAAGCTTTCTTT.

The V gene is TRBV10-2, the J gene TRBJ1-6; no firm D call. CDR1 is WSHSY, CDR2 SAAADI, per germline. V was clipped by 8 bases and J by 7 bases, with 15 bases between them. The CDR3 is 14 amino acids. The CDR3 spells CASRSREANSPLHF. The CDR3, as DNA: TGCGCCAGCCGATCGCGGGAGGCGAATTCACCCCTCCACTTT.

Only one count was recorded for this clone. The chain links TRBV9 to TRBJ2-1, with D unresolved. Germline-derived CDR1 and CDR2 are SGDLS and YYNGEE. V dropped 0 bases and J dropped 2 bases, with 9 bases sitting between them. The CDR3 extends over 15 amino acids. In nucleotides, the CDR3 is TGTGCCAGCAGCGTAGACCAGTGGCCCTACAATGAGCAGTTCTTC. It yields the protein CASSVDQWPYNEQFF.

V and J are TRBV19 and TRBJ1-6; no clear D. CDR1 and CDR2 (germline): LNHDA, SQIVND (reference sequence). V lost 3 bases and J 5 bases, leaving 8 bases between the germline ends. The CDR3 is 14 amino acids. CDR3 nucleotide sequence: TGTGCCAGTAGTATTACGGGTAATAATTCACCCCTCCACTTT. This translates into CASSITGNNSPLHF.

The CDR3 DNA follows: TGTGCCAGCAGTTACTCTAACCCTCGTAGCAATCAGCCCCAGCATTTT. This codes for CASSYSNPRSNQPQHF. The chain links TRBV6-6 to TRBJ1-5; unclear D gene. The V gene's germline CDR1 is MNHNY and CDR2 SVGAGI (reference sequence). The CDR3 consists of 16 residues. V lost 0 bases and J 0 bases, leaving 9 bases between the germline ends.

This clone came up once. The gene calls are TRBV10-2 and TRBJ2-3, with TRBD2 identical over 7 bases. The V segment lost 8 bases and the J segment 0 bases; nucleotides outside the gene matches: 5. Germline CDR1 is WSHSY and CDR2 is SAAADI. This CDR3 has 14 residues. The CDR3 bases are TGCGCCAGCGGGGGGGTGCCTAGCACAGATACGCAGTATTTT. Encoded protein: CASGGVPSTDTQYF.

The rearrangement uses TRBV7-2 and TRBJ1-2, with 7 bases aligning to TRBD1. Germline V gene lookup returns CDR1 SGHTA and CDR2 FQGNSA. V was clipped by 5 bases and J by 8 bases; unmatched bases: 14. The CDR3 runs 15 residues. As DNA, the CDR3 is TGTGCCAGCAGCCCAGGGGGAAATCCCTCGGCGGGCTACACCTTC. Translated: CASSPGGNPSAGYTF.

This chain uses TRBV7-3 with TRBJ2-5, with D unclear. Trimming pared 0 bases from V and 5 bases from J, leaving 7 bases between. CDR1 and CDR2 from the germline V gene are SGHTA and FQGTGA. This CDR3 has 13 residues. The CDR3: CASSLTRRETQYF. In DNA form, the CDR3 reads TGTGCCAGCAGCTTAACTAGACGCGAGACCCAGTACTTC.

The V and J genes are TRBV2 and TRBJ2-7; perhaps TRBD1 as D (6 bases). V dropped 6 bases and J dropped 3 bases, with 18 bases sitting between them. Germline V gene data show CDR1 as SNHLY and CDR2 as FYNNEI. The CDR3 totals 15 residues. This CDR3 is CASRSPFGTYYEQYF. In DNA, the CDR3 is TGTGCCAGCAGGTCGCCCTTCGGGACATACTACGAGCAGTACTTC.

This chain links TRBV28 with TRBJ1-2; TRBD1 is a possible D gene (6 bases). The CDR3 length is 15 residues. V was cut by 1 base and J by 1 base, with 10 bases left in between. The V gene's germline CDR1 is MDHEN and CDR2 SYDVKM. The CDR3 is CASSLYGGYNYGYTF. The CDR3 DNA follows: TGTGCCAGCAGTTTATACGGGGGCTATAACTATGGCTACACCTTC.

The CDR3 spells CAWSVTTAYTEAFF. CDR3 DNA: TGTGCCTGGAGTGTAACGACAGCCTACACTGAAGCTTTCTTT. The genes are TRBV30 and TRBJ1-1; possible D gene TRBD1, 5 bases. Germline V gives CDR1 GTSNPN, CDR2 SVGIG (reference sequence). Trimming took 0 bases from V and 3 from J, leaving 11 bases between them. The CDR3 is 14 amino acids.